What follows are 13 T cell receptor beta chains derived from one specimen sequenced in a study of blood T cell repertoires in COVID-19. Using immunoSEQ multiplex PCR, the repertoire was profiled, and TCRdb retains in-frame clones only, with some absent. The top ten clones hold 1.5% to 2% of a sample with 360,000 or so clones, around 92% of them seen once. Sequencing was carried out using PBMCs or T cells enriched from blood (not recorded which). The receptors were sampled from a woman in her 30s who had recovered from COVID-19.

The V call is TRBV7-2, the J call TRBJ2-1; TRBD1 matches 7 bases. This CDR3 is built from 13 residues. From germline, CDR1 is SGHTA and CDR2 FQGNSA. V trimming: 4 bases; J trimming: 8 bases; junction bases outside the gene matches: 5. DNA for the CDR3: TGTGCCAGCAGCTCCCACCAGGGGGATGAGCAGTTCTTC. It specifies CASSSHQGDEQFF.

The chain recombines TRBV4-1 with TRBJ2-1; D not resolved. Germline V CDR1 and CDR2: MGHRA, YSYEKL. The CDR3 spans 12 residues. V lost 1 base to trimming and J lost 10 bases, with 8 bases between them. The CDR3 spells CASSQASYEQFF. CDR3 bases: TGCGCCAGCAGCCAAGCCTCCTACGAGCAGTTCTTC.

This clone has more than one count but fewer than ten. The chain links TRBV5-1 to TRBJ1-4; a possible D gene is TRBD1 (5 bases). Looked up from germline, CDR1 is SGHRS and CDR2 is YFSETQ. Trimming shortened V by 0 bases and J by 3 bases, and 9 bases separated the two germline ends. CDR3 length: 15 amino acids. In DNA, the CDR3 is TGCGCCAGCAGCTTGGAGGGGAAATCTAATGAAAAACTGTTTTTT. Its translation is CASSLEGKSNEKLFF.

The CDR3 sequence is CASSLGGLAGGYYEQYF. The CDR3 DNA sequence: TGTGCCAGCAGCCTGGGGGGACTAGCGGGAGGTTACTACGAGCAGTACTTC. The chain recombines TRBV5-4 with TRBJ2-7; 15 bases map to TRBD2. The CDR3 runs 17 residues. V was clipped by 4 bases and J by 3 bases; unmatched bases: 8. Germline V gene sequence: CDR1 SGHNT, CDR2 YYREEE (reference sequence).

CDR3 residues: CAWRAGKPVTEAFF. The CDR3 nucleotides read TGTGCCTGGAGGGCAGGGAAACCGGTAACTGAAGCTTTCTTT. The chain uses TRBV30 and TRBJ1-1, with D perhaps TRBD1 (5 bases). Germline V gives CDR1 GTSNPN, CDR2 SVGIG (reference sequence). The CDR3 length is 14 residues. Trimming took 3 bases from V and 5 from J, leaving 16 bases between them.

The J gene is TRBJ2-7, the V gene TRBV9; the match to TRBD1 covers 10 bases. Germline trimming cut 3 bases from V and 4 bases from J; bases unmatched to any gene: 7. The CDR3 covers 15 residues. CDR1 and CDR2 from the germline V gene are SGDLS and YYNGEE. CDR3 sequence reads: CASSASGTGVYEQYF. The CDR3 DNA reads as TGTGCCAGCAGCGCCTCTGGGACAGGGGTATACGAGCAGTACTTC.

The V and J genes are TRBV29-1 and TRBJ2-5; D gene ambiguous. The V gene lost 4 bases and the J gene lost 2 bases, with 11 bases spanning the gap. The germline CDR1 and CDR2 sequences are SQVTM and ANQGSEA. The CDR3 spans 13 residues. The CDR3 loop is CSVAWAEQETQYF. CDR3 DNA sequence: TGCAGCGTTGCCTGGGCCGAGCAAGAGACCCAGTACTTC. The full variable domain, with the rest looked up from reference TRBV29-1 and TRBJ2-5, is SAVISQKPSRDICQRGTSLTIQCQVDSQVTMMFWYRQQPGQSLTLIATANQGSEATYESGFVIDKFPISRPNLTFSTLTVSNMSPEDSSIYLCSVAWAEQETQYFGPGTRLLVL.

This rearrangement joins TRBV28 to TRBJ1-2; TRBD1 matches 8 bases. This CDR3 region has 15 residues. The trim removed 6 bases at V and 8 bases at J, leaving 14 bases unmatched. Germline V gives CDR1 MDHEN, CDR2 SYDVKM. The CDR3 sequence is CASSPRRAGGGGYTF. The CDR3 coding sequence is TGTGCCAGCAGCCCAAGGAGGGCAGGGGGCGGAGGCTACACCTTC.

The rearrangement uses TRBV30 and TRBJ1-2, with 10 bases identical to TRBD1. The germline CDR1 and CDR2 sequences are GTSNPN and SVGIG (reference sequence). This CDR3 is built from 14 residues. The ends lost 2 bases at V and 8 bases at J; junction bases unmatched: 8. The CDR3 reads CAWSIGTGEGGYTF. The CDR3 DNA reads as TGTGCCTGGAGTATAGGGACAGGGGAAGGCGGCTACACCTTC.

The chain couples TRBV5-4 to TRBJ1-2; no definite D call. The CDR3 is 15 residues long. V gave up 0 bases and J gave up 0 bases, with 9 bases separating them. Per germline, CDR1 SGHNT and CDR2 YYREEE (reference sequence). As DNA, the CDR3 is TGTGCCAGCAGCTTGGCGCAGGAAGCTAACTATGGCTACACCTTC. Encoded protein: CASSLAQEANYGYTF.

The chain carries TRBV28 and TRBJ2-5; TRBD2 agrees at 10 bases. V lost 3 bases, J lost 0 bases, and 4 bases stayed unmatched. This CDR3 has 16 amino acids. Germline V gene lookup returns CDR1 MDHEN and CDR2 SYDVKM. CDR3 sequence: CASSFGLAADQETQYF. In DNA form, the CDR3 reads TGTGCCAGCAGTTTCGGACTAGCGGCCGACCAAGAGACCCAGTACTTC.

The genes are TRBV28 and TRBJ2-7; no definite D call. The CDR3 runs to 13 residues. Germline CDR1 and CDR2: MDHEN and SYDVKM. Trimming removed 8 bases from V and 1 base from J, with 12 bases in between. The CDR3 sequence: CASAPRGSYEQYF. CDR3 sequence (DNA): TGTGCCAGCGCCCCCAGAGGTTCCTACGAGCAGTACTTC.

The rearrangement uses TRBV7-9 and TRBJ2-5; 8 positions match TRBD1. This CDR3 is built from 17 residues. Germline V gene sequence: CDR1 SEHNR, CDR2 FQNEAQ (reference sequence). V gave up 2 bases and J gave up 5 bases; unmatched junction bases: 13. Written as DNA, the CDR3 is TGTGCCAGCAGCTTACACTGGGTTCGCGGACAGGGTGAGACCCAGTACTTC. Its protein is CASSLHWVRGQGETQYF.